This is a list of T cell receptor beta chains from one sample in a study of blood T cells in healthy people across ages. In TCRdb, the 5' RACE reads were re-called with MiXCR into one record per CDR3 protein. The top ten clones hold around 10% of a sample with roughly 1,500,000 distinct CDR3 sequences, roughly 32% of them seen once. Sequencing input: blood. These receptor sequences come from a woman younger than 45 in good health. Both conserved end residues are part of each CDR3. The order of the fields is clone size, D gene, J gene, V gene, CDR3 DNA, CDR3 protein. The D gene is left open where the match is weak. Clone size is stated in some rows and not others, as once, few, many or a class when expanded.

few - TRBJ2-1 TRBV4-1 TGCGCCAGCAGCCAGGTAGGGGAGTACAATGAGCAGTTCTTC CASSQVGEYNEQFF
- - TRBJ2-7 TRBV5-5 TGTGCCAGCAGCCACCCCAATGACTCTCCTCGAACCTACGAGCAGTACTTC CASSHPNDSPRTYEQYF
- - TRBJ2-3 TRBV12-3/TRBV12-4 TGTGCCAGCAGTTTTGAAGTCAGCAGAGGCACAGATACGCAGTATTTT CASSFEVSRGTDTQYF
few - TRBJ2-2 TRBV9 TGTGCCAGCAGCTCTACGACGGGGTCCCCCACCGGGGAGCTGTTTTTT CASSSTTGSPTGELFF
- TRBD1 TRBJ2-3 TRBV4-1 TGCGCCAGCAGCCAAGCCCCACAGGGGGCAACAGATACGCAGTATTTT CASSQAPQGATDTQYF
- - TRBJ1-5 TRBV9 TGTGCCAGCAGCGTAACAGGCGGAACGAATCAGCCCCAGCATTTT CASSVTGGTNQPQHF
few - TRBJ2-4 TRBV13 TGTGCCAGCAGCTTAAGGGGGGAAGACATTCAGTACTTC CASSLRGEDIQYF
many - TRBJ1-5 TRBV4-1 TGCGCCAGCAGCTCACGTCCGGGGGACGGTCAGCCCCAGCATTTT CASSSRPGDGQPQHF
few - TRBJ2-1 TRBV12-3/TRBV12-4 TGTGCCAGCAGGCGGGGTACCTACAATGAGCAGTTCTTC CASRRGTYNEQFF
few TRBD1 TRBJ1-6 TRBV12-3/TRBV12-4 TGTGCCAGCAGCCACGTTCCCCACGACAGGGGGTCAAATTCACCCCTCCACTTT CASSHVPHDRGSNSPLHF